This T cell receptor beta chain was captured in a study of T-cell reconstitution after alpha-beta-depleted transplantation in children. Trimming removed 7 bases from V and 2 bases from J, with 12 bases in between. The CDR3 runs 13 residues. Per the germline V gene, CDR1 is MDHEN and CDR2 is SYDVKM. This clonotype was counted only a few times. The library targeted TCRbeta and was prepared with unique molecular identifiers. MiXCR was run by TCRdb on the PCR reads, yielding one entry per CDR3 protein. The data show about 610,000 distinct CDR3 sequences, roughly a tenth seen once. The sequencing here drew on PBMCs from the stem cell graft donor, taken from the stem cell graft. This clonotype was sampled from a human donor who donated a stem cell graft to a child with acute myeloid leukemia. The J gene is TRBJ2-7, the V gene TRBV28; D gene unclear. CDR3 DNA: TGTGCCAGCACGAGCCTTTTAACCTACGAGCAGTACTTC. It specifies CASTSLLTYEQYF.